This paragraph covers one T cell receptor (beta chain) sequence. What it binds is unknown. This specimen belongs to a study of T cell responses to AZD1222 COVID-19 vaccine. Study-wide background: Pooled in the analysis were second doses at about 4 or about 12 weeks.

J gave up 8 bases and V 5 bases, and 12 bases lay outside the gene matches. Germline V gives CDR1 SEHNR, CDR2 FQNEAQ (reference sequence). The CDR3 consists of 15 residues. Study outcomes and limitations: Increased Spike-specific TCR breadth and depth were observed after two AZD1222 doses. Donors skewed white British and female; clonal diversity was possibly underestimated. Baseline seropositivity characterized only a handful of AZD1222 recipients.

This table comes from immunoSEQ multiplex PCR, and its TCRdb copy is limited to in-frame clones, with some not included. This table holds over 120,000 clones, roughly 89% found once. Sequenced here: peripheral blood, sampled on day 0 of AZD1222 vaccination. J is TRBJ1-2 and V is TRBV7-9, with 9 bases lining up with TRBD1. The receptor was derived from an adult in good health. CDR3: CASSPFRTGEGGYTF. The CDR3 coding sequence is TGTGCCAGCAGCCCGTTTCGGACAGGGGAAGGCGGCTACACCTTC. Variable domain in full (rest from reference TRBV7-9 and TRBJ1-2): DTGVSQNPRHKITKRGQNVTFRCDPISEHNRLYWYRQTLGQGPEFLTYFQNEAQLEKSRLLSDRFSAERPKGSFSTLEIQRTEQGDSAMYLCASSPFRTGEGGYTFGSGTRLTVV.